Listed below are T cell receptor beta chains from one sample, sequenced in a study of technical replicates of blood from a few donors. Profiled with immunoSEQ multiplex PCR; TCRdb holds only in-frame clones, not every one. The repertoire has 85,000 to 90,000 clones, roughly 90% of them found once; the top ten carry approximately 0.3%. Material: T cells isolated from PBMCs. The receptors were gathered from a human donor in good health. Both conserved end residues are part of each CDR3.

v_gene: TRBV27; j_gene: TRBJ2-3; CDR3aa: CASSLRESGTDTQYF
v_gene: TRBV6-1; j_gene: TRBJ1-2; CDR3aa: CASSGPLRGSANYGYTF
v_gene: TRBV18; j_gene: TRBJ2-7; CDR3aa: CASSPGQGSYEQYF
v_gene: TRBV30; j_gene: TRBJ2-3; CDR3aa: CAWSRQSDTQYF
v_gene: TRBV5-1; j_gene: TRBJ2-1; CDR3aa: CASSLYNNEQFF
v_gene: TRBV9; j_gene: TRBJ2-7; CDR3aa: CASSVDLVEQYF
v_gene: TRBV28; j_gene: TRBJ1-2; CDR3aa: CASSSPTGNYGYTF
v_gene: TRBV5-4; j_gene: TRBJ1-6; CDR3aa: CASSFENSPLHF
v_gene: TRBV4-1; j_gene: TRBJ2-5; CDR3aa: CASSQVTVETQYF
v_gene: TRBV19; j_gene: TRBJ2-4; CDR3aa: CASRGGLADLWDKNIQYF
v_gene: TRBV6-5; j_gene: TRBJ2-7; CDR3aa: CASATGSKQYF
v_gene: TRBV18; j_gene: TRBJ2-2; CDR3aa: CASSPTREGLQGPPNTGELFF
v_gene: TRBV2; j_gene: TRBJ1-1; CDR3aa: CASSEFGQLMNTEAFF
v_gene: TRBV18; j_gene: TRBJ1-2; CDR3aa: CASSSRAIQGTNYGYTF
v_gene: TRBV11-2; j_gene: TRBJ2-1; CDR3aa: CASSHSGGGSYNEQFF
v_gene: TRBV2; j_gene: TRBJ1-5; CDR3aa: CASSEARGARSNQPQHF
v_gene: TRBV6-5; j_gene: TRBJ1-5; CDR3aa: CASSFHRTGNQPQHF